This T cell receptor beta chain is from a study of cytomegalovirus exposure and HLA in healthy donors. General study findings and limits: Researchers counted around 170 TCR beta chains as cytomegalovirus-associated. The tendency of first-cohort TCR clusters to co-occur in the 110 or so validation repertoires emerged from a later analysis. Reports credit the classifier with highly specific, highly sensitive diagnosis of cytomegalovirus status.

In regard to this clone: Its antigen is undetermined.

J lost 5 bases, V lost 5 bases, and 10 bases had no gene match. Per the germline V gene, CDR1 is MNHNS and CDR2 is SASEGT. This CDR3 comprises 15 residues. This table comes from immunoSEQ multiplex PCR, and its TCRdb copy is limited to in-frame clones, with some not included. The table has 200,000 to 250,000 clones, about 93% seen once; the top ten hold more than 0.85%. The sample consisted of PBMCs. This clonotype originated in a woman between 18 and 30 years old in good health and CMV-seronegative. This chain connects TRBV6-1 to TRBJ1-1; 8 bases are a match to TRBD1. In nucleotides, the CDR3 is TGTGCCAGCAGTTTCCAGGGGGCGGGGTGGACTGAAGCTTTCTTT. Translating it yields CASSFQGAGWTEAFF.